The 12 T cell receptor beta chains below were found in one sample sequenced in a study of Tregs in tolerant kidney transplant recipients. Libraries were prepared by immunoSEQ multiplex PCR; TCRdb keeps only in-frame clonotypes and omits some of them. This repertoire includes fewer than 55,000 clones. Material: CD4+ T cells from blood, obtained before the transplant. The receptors shown here come from a human donor who received a combined kidney and bone marrow transplant.

In the case of this clone: Read coverage stops 3 residues before the CDR3 terminus; the germline J gene supplies the remainder. The V gene is TRBV7-9, the J gene TRBJ2-7; TRBD1 matches 8 bases. CDR1 is SEHNR, CDR2 FQNEAQ, per germline (reference sequence). The V segment lost 4 bases and the J segment 2 bases; nucleotides outside the gene matches: 7. The CDR3 extends over 15 amino acids. CDR3 DNA (partial): TGTGCCAGCAGCTCGGACAGGGCTATTACCTACGAG. As protein: CASSSDRAITYE. The full-length CDR3 reads as CASSSDRAITYEQYF.

To note about this clone: The read gets to within 3 residues of the CDR3 end, and the germline J gene fills in the rest. V gene TRBV19 combines with J gene TRBJ2-2, with D perhaps given as TRBD1 or TRBD2 (5 bases each). Germline CDR1 is LNHDA and CDR2 is SQIVND (reference sequence). This CDR3 is built from 14 residues. Trimming took off 3 bases at V and 5 bases at J, with 10 bases between the two ends. CDR3 DNA, as far as it was read: TGTGCCAGTAGTATCCAGGGAGCTACCGGGGAG. Protein sequence: CASSIQGATGE. The entire CDR3 reads CASSIQGATGELFF.

Note on this clone: Read data end 3 residues before the CDR3 end; the end is taken from the germline J gene. The V and J genes are TRBV18 and TRBJ2-3; 14 nucleotides align to TRBD2. Germline values: CDR1 KGHSH, CDR2 LQKENI. Trimming at V came to 3 bases and at J to 4 bases, leaving 3 bases not matched to a gene. The CDR3 is 16 amino acids. Partial CDR3 DNA: TGTGCCAGCTCACCGGGACTAGCGGGAGCGGCAGATACG. Residues: CASSPGLAGAADT. The whole CDR3 is CASSPGLAGAADTQYF.

Details on this clone: The read halts 3 residues ahead of the CDR3 end, with the missing end drawn from the germline J gene. V is TRBV7-6 and J is TRBJ2-7, with D possibly being TRBD1 (5 bases). CDR1 is SGHVS and CDR2 is FNYEAQ in the germline V gene. The CDR3 spans 15 residues. Trimming removed 1 base from V and 5 bases from J, with 15 bases in between. The CDR3 reads CASSLGGGLIDEQYF. The CDR3 bases that were read are TGTGCCAGCAGCTTAGGGGGCGGCCTAATCGACGAG.

Comment on this clone: The sequence runs out 3 residues before the end of the CDR3; the remainder is reconstructed from the germline J gene. The rearrangement links TRBV7-8 to TRBJ2-3, with D uncertain. This CDR3 contains 11 residues. The V gene lost 5 bases and the J gene lost 7 bases, with 7 bases spanning the gap. Germline CDR1 and CDR2: SGHVS and FQNEAQ. CDR3: CASSPSHTQYF. CDR3 bases read: TGTGCCAGCAGCCCCTCCCATACG.

In the case of this clone: Sequencing ends 3 residues short of the CDR3 end; the germline J gene provides the rest. The chain combines TRBV11-3 with TRBJ2-2; TRBD2 matches 9 bases. From germline, CDR1 is SGHNT and CDR2 YENEEA. The CDR3 runs 14 residues. J gave up 6 bases and V 5 bases, and 4 bases lay outside the gene matches. The CDR3 DNA, read in part, is TGTGCCAGCAGCAGGGGACTAGCTGCCGGGGAG. Amino acid sequence: CASSRGLAAGE. The whole CDR3 reads CASSRGLAAGELFF.

In regard to this clone: The read gets to within 3 residues of the CDR3 end, and the germline J gene fills in the rest. This chain joins TRBV7-9 and TRBJ1-2; 7 nucleotides line up with TRBD1. The ends lost 5 bases at V and 4 bases at J; junction bases unmatched: 4. The CDR3 runs to 13 residues. Per the germline V gene, CDR1 is SEHNR and CDR2 is FQNEAQ (reference sequence). The CDR3 sequence is CASSPGTVYGYTF. The sequenced part of the CDR3 DNA is TGTGCCAGCAGCCCAGGGACAGTCTATGGC.

About this clone: The read halts 3 residues ahead of the CDR3 end, with the missing end drawn from the germline J gene. V gene TRBV6-1 combines with J gene TRBJ2-2; perhaps TRBD2 as D (5 bases). Germline CDR1 reads MNHNS; CDR2 reads SASEGT. This CDR3 region has 14 residues. The V end lost 3 bases, the J end lost 4 bases, and 9 bases lay between the germline ends. The CDR3 loop reads CASSDRTGTGELFF. The DNA read from the CDR3 is TGTGCCAGCAGTGACAGGACTGGCACCGGGGAG.

In the case of this clone: The CDR3 end is not reached by the read, which stops 3 residues before it; the germline J gene fills it in. J is TRBJ2-5 and V is TRBV20-1; 9 bases fit TRBD1. CDR3 length: 16 residues. V lost 6 bases to trimming and J lost 4 bases; unmatched junction nucleotides: 15. Germline V CDR1 and CDR2: DFQATT, SNEGSKA (reference sequence). Incomplete CDR3 DNA: TGCAGTGCGAGTGCGGTGGGACAGGGAACGGGAGAGACC. It specifies CSASAVGQGTGET. The whole CDR3 reads CSASAVGQGTGETQYF.

In the case of this clone: The read comes to an end 3 residues before the CDR3 does, leaving the germline J gene to fill in the end. V is TRBV5-1 and J is TRBJ2-1; D call uncertain. Germline assignment: CDR1 SGHRS and CDR2 YFSETQ. The V gene lost 0 bases and the J gene lost 1 base, with 5 bases spanning the gap. This CDR3 is 14 amino acids long. This CDR3 is CASSLEVSYNEQFF. The CDR3 bases that were read are TGCGCCAGCAGCTTGGAGGTGTCCTACAATGAG.

Notes on this clone: The CDR3 is cut off 3 residues early in the read; its end comes from the germline J gene. The J gene is TRBJ1-5, the V gene TRBV7-9; 7 bases are a match to TRBD1. This CDR3 comprises 15 residues. CDR1 is SEHNR and CDR2 is FQNEAQ in the germline V gene (reference sequence). V lost 0 bases to trimming and J lost 6 bases; unmatched junction nucleotides: 5. Partial CDR3 DNA: TGTGCCAGCAGCTTAGCAGGGGGCGCCCCTCAGCCC. Protein product: CASSLAGGAPQP. From start to end, the CDR3 is CASSLAGGAPQPQHF.

Note on this clone: The sequenced fragment ends 3 residues before the CDR3 boundary, so the rest is inferred from the germline J gene. This chain uses TRBV5-1 with TRBJ1-6; TRBD1 matches at 9 bases. Germline-derived CDR1 and CDR2 are SGHRS and YFSETQ. This CDR3 is built from 16 residues. J lost 10 bases, V lost 0 bases, and 8 bases had no gene match. CDR3 bases read: TGCGCCAGCAGCTTGGGGCCGACAGGGGGAGGCTCACCC. Amino acids: CASSLGPTGGGSP. The full CDR3 protein reads CASSLGPTGGGSPLHF.